The entry below describes one T cell receptor (beta chain). Positively selected for CCR7, the CD45RO-negative cells used as naive CD8 cells excluded terminally differentiated effector memory CD45RA+ cells. The protocol was immunoSEQ multiplex PCR, while the TCRdb copy is restricted to in-frame clones and leaves out a portion. The table has hundreds of thousands of clones, approximately 92% seen once; the top ten hold under 30%. These data come from a study of shared clonotypes between healthy human individuals. V shed 2 bases and J shed 0 bases, with 9 bases lying between them. Germline loops: CDR1 MNHEY, CDR2 SVGAGI. CDR3 length: 15 residues.

The chain couples TRBV6-5 to TRBJ2-3; no firm D call. Source material: naive CD8+ T cells sorted from blood. This receptor was identified in a young man in good health. Here the CDR3 DNA reads TGTGCCAGCAGTTACGGGCGGAAAAGCACAGATACGCAGTATTTT. It is translated as CASSYGRKSTDTQYF.